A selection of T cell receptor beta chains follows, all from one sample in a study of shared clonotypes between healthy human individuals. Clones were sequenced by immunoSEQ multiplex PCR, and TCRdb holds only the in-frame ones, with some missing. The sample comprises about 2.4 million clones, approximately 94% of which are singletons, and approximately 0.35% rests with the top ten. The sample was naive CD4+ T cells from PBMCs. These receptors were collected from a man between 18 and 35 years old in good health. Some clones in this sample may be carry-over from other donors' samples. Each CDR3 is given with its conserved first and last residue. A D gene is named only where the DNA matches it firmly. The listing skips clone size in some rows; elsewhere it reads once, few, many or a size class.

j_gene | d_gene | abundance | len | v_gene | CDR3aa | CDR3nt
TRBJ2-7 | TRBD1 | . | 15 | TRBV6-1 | CASRAGTGISYEQYF | TGTGCCAGCAGGGCCGGGACAGGGATCTCCTACGAGCAGTACTTC
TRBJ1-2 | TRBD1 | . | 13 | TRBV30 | CAWSVQGAYGYTF | TGTGCCTGGAGTGTCCAGGGGGCCTATGGCTACACCTTC
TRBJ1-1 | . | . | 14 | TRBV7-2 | CASSPRDSPSGAFF | TGTGCCAGCAGCCCCCGGGACTCCCCATCGGGAGCTTTCTTT
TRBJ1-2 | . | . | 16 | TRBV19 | CASSIFRGSNTDGYTF | TGTGCCAGTAGTATTTTTAGGGGGTCGAATACGGATGGCTACACCTTC
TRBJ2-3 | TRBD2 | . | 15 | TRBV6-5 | CASSIRVLAGYTQYF | TGTGCCAGCAGTATCCGGGTCCTAGCGGGTTATACGCAGTATTTT
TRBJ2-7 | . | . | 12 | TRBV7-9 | CASSTVEGTGDF | TGTGCCAGCAGCACGGTAGAGGGGACTGGGGACTTC
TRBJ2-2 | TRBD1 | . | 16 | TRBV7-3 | CASSPPGQGETGELFF | TGTGCCAGCAGCCCACCGGGACAGGGTGAGACCGGGGAGCTGTTTTTT
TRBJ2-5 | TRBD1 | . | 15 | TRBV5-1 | CASSSGTGLRETQYF | TGCGCCAGCAGCTCCGGGACAGGGTTGAGAGAGACCCAGTACTTC
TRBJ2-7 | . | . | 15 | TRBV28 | CASSRGGTASADQYF | TGTGCCAGCAGCCGGGGCGGGACAGCCTCCGCCGACCAGTACTTC
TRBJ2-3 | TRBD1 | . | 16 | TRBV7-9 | CASSSWDSPSTDTQYF | TGTGCCAGCAGCTCATGGGACAGCCCTAGCACAGATACGCAGTATTTT
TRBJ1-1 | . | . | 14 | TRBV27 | CASSLSGLGTEAFF | TGTGCCAGCAGTTTGTCGGGGTTGGGCACTGAAGCTTTCTTT
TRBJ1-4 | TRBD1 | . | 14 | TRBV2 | CASTGQGSNEKLFF | TGTGCCAGCACCGGACAGGGGTCCAATGAAAAACTGTTTTTT
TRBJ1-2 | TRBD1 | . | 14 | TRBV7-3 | CASSAGTGHYGYTF | TGTGCCAGCAGCGCAGGGACAGGGCACTATGGCTACACCTTC
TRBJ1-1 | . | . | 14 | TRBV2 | CASSKSGVGTEAFF | TGTGCCAGCAGCAAATCAGGGGTTGGCACTGAAGCTTTCTTT
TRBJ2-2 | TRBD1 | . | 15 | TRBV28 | CASSLRQGRTGELFF | TGTGCCAGCAGTTTACGACAGGGTAGGACCGGGGAGCTGTTTTTT
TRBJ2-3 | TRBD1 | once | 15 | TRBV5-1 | CASSSGQGAADTQYF | TGCGCCAGCAGCTCGGGACAGGGGGCCGCAGATACGCAGTATTTT
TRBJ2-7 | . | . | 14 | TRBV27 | CASSFLGTDYEQYF | TGTGCCAGCAGTTTTTTGGGCACCGACTACGAGCAGTACTTC
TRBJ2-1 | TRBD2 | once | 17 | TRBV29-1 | CSVETQLTSAGGGEQFF | TGCAGCGTTGAAACACAGTTGACTAGCGCGGGGGGTGGTGAGCAGTTCTTC
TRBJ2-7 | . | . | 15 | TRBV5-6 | CASSRRGFGSYEQYF | TGTGCCAGCAGCCGTCGCGGGTTCGGCTCCTACGAGCAGTACTTC
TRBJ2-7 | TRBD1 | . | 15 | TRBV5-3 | CARSRGDRVSYEQYF | TGTGCCAGAAGCCGAGGGGACAGGGTGAGTTACGAGCAGTACTTC
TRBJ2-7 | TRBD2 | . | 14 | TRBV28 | CASTHPAGAWEQYF | TGTGCCAGCACCCACCCTGCGGGAGCGTGGGAGCAGTACTTC
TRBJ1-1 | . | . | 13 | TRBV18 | CASSSDKNTEAFF | TGTGCCAGCTCATCAGACAAGAACACTGAAGCTTTCTTT
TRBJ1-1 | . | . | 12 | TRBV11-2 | CASSLAGSVAFF | TGTGCCAGCAGCTTAGCGGGGTCTGTAGCTTTCTTT
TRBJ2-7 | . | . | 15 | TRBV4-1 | CASSQLNFPHYEQYF | TGCGCCAGCAGCCAACTTAATTTCCCTCACTACGAGCAGTACTTC
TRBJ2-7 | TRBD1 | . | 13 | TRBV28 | CASKGTGGLEQYF | TGTGCCAGCAAGGGGACAGGGGGCCTCGAGCAGTACTTC
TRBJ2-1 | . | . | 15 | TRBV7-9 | CASSLVSAPNNEQFF | TGTGCCAGCAGCTTAGTCTCAGCACCCAACAATGAGCAGTTCTTC
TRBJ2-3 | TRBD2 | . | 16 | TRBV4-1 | CASSQEPPLSGGTRYF | TGCGCCAGCAGCCAAGAGCCACCCCTTAGCGGGGGGACTAGGTATTTT
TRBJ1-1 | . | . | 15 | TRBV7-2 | CASSPGGAGNTEAFF | TGTGCCAGCAGCCCCGGTGGGGCAGGGAACACTGAAGCTTTCTTT
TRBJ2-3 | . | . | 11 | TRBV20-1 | CSAPVFGTQYF | TGCAGTGCTCCCGTCTTTGGTACGCAGTATTTT